This T cell receptor beta chain was captured in a study of OX40 agonist ivuxolimab in advanced cancers. Study results and caveats: There were also nonresponders showing low normalized T-cell clonal expansion. Clonal expansion in partial responders at 0.1-3.0 mg/kg ranked among the lowest.

Details on this clone: What it binds is not known.

The germline V gene has CDR1 SGHVS and CDR2 FQNEAQ. V lost 2 bases and J lost 3, with 11 bases in between. The CDR3 has 15 amino acids. The protocol was immunoSEQ multiplex PCR, while the TCRdb copy is restricted to in-frame clones and leaves out a portion. The sample carries around 67,000 clones, 65% to 85% recorded once. Specimen: CD4+ or CD8+ T cells sorted from blood, collected in a trial of the OX40 agonist ivuxolimab. The chain recombines TRBV7-8 with TRBJ2-1; a possible D gene is TRBD1 (5 bases). The receptor's source is an adult with an advanced solid tumor such as melanoma, head and neck, liver or kidney cancer. CDR3 coding DNA: TGTGCCAGCAGCTTACAGGGTTCGAGCTACAATGAGCAGTTCTTC. Amino acid sequence: CASSLQGSSYNEQFF.